Listed below are T cell receptor beta chains from one sample, sequenced in a study of cytomegalovirus exposure and HLA in healthy donors. Profiling relied on immunoSEQ multiplex PCR, and the TCRdb table lists in-frame clones only, not all of them. Among tens of thousands of clones, 60% to 85% were seen once, and the ten largest hold 3.3%. Source material: PBMCs. These receptors all come from a young man in good health and CMV-seronegative. Each CDR3 is given with its conserved first and last residue. The order of the fields is J gene, V gene, clone size, D gene, CDR3 protein, CDR3 DNA. A D gene is named only where the DNA matches it firmly. A clone size is listed for some rows: how often the clone was seen (once, few, many), or a class if it is expanded.

TRBJ2-2	TRBV27	-	-	CASSPTHLGGSNTGELFF	TGTGCCAGCAGTCCTACCCATTTGGGGGGATCGAACACCGGGGAGCTGTTTTTT
TRBJ1-6	TRBV9	-	-	CASSVEREANSPLHF	TGTGCCAGCAGCGTAGAAAGGGAGGCCAATTCACCCCTCCACTTT
TRBJ1-2	TRBV9	-	TRBD1	CASSARDRDHGYTF	TGTGCCAGCAGCGCGCGGGACAGGGACCATGGCTACACCTTC
TRBJ2-5	TRBV27	-	-	CASSLQAEGETQYF	TGTGCCAGCAGTTTACAGGCAGAGGGAGAGACCCAGTACTTC
TRBJ2-7	TRBV27	-	-	CASSLAWAGAGEQYF	TGTGCCAGCTCCTTGGCGTGGGCAGGGGCCGGCGAGCAGTACTTC
TRBJ1-1	TRBV5-1	-	-	CASARDSNTEDFF	TGCGCCAGCGCCCGGGACTCGAACACTGAAGATTTCTTT
TRBJ2-1	TRBV29-1	-	-	CSVEDLDTYNEQFF	TGCAGCGTTGAAGATCTCGATACTTACAATGAGCAGTTCTTC
TRBJ2-1	TRBV25-1	-	-	CASTRTSASSYNEQFF	TGTGCCAGCACCCGGACTTCCGCGAGCTCCTACAATGAGCAGTTCTTC
TRBJ1-2	TRBV5-5	-	TRBD1	CASSLEVTGADYGYTF	TGTGCCAGCAGCTTGGAAGTGACAGGGGCTGACTATGGCTACACCTTC
TRBJ2-3	TRBV5-1	-	-	CASSVLQGSDTQYF	TGCGCCAGCAGCGTATTACAGGGATCGGATACGCAGTATTTT
TRBJ1-5	TRBV19	few	-	CASSTGLYQPQHF	TGTGCCAGTAGTACCGGGTTGTATCAGCCCCAGCATTTT
TRBJ1-6	TRBV30	-	-	CAWIPNTQGLNSPLHF	TGTGCCTGGATCCCGAATACACAGGGACTAAATTCACCCCTCCACTTT
TRBJ1-4	TRBV2	-	-	CASTTQGQVNEKLFF	TGTGCCAGCACGACCCAAGGCCAGGTTAATGAAAAACTGTTTTTT
TRBJ1-6	TRBV30	-	-	CAYLDSHNSPLHF	TGTGCCTACCTCGACAGTCATAATTCACCCCTCCACTTT
TRBJ2-2	TRBV6-6	-	-	CASSSGDYTNTGELFF	TGTGCCAGCAGTTCCGGGGATTACACGAACACCGGGGAGCTGTTTTTT
TRBJ1-2	TRBV7-9	-	TRBD1	CASSPTSGQTNPSF	TGTGCCAGCAGCCCCACATCGGGACAGACGAACCCAAGCTTC
TRBJ2-7	TRBV19	-	TRBD1	CASSPGTGPYEQYF	TGTGCCAGTAGTCCCGGGACAGGACCCTACGAGCAGTACTTC
TRBJ2-5	TRBV11-2	-	-	CASSWGGGGGETQYF	TGTGCCAGCAGCTGGGGAGGGGGGGGCGGGGAGACCCAGTACTTC
TRBJ1-4	TRBV7-9	-	-	CASSAPNRVDEKLFF	TGTGCCAGCAGCGCCCCCAACAGGGTTGATGAAAAACTGTTTTTT
TRBJ2-1	TRBV18	-	TRBD1	CASSPPRGRNEQFF	TGTGCCAGCTCACCACCGAGGGGGCGGAATGAGCAGTTCTTC
TRBJ2-3	TRBV9	few	-	CASSVATGADTQYF	TGTGCCAGCAGCGTAGCTACGGGAGCAGATACGCAGTATTTT
TRBJ1-6	TRBV27	-	-	CASSYHRVENSPLHF	TGTGCCAGCAGTTACCACAGGGTAGAGAACTCACCCCTCCACTTT